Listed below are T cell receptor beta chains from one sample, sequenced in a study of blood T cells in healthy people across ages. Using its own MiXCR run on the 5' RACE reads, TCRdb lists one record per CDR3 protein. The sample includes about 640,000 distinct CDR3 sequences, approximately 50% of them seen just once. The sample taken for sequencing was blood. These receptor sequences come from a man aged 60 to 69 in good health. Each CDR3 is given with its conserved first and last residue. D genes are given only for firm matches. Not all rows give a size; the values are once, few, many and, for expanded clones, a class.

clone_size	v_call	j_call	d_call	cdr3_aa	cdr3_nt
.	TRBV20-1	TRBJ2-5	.	CSAKAGLQETQYF	TGCAGTGCTAAAGCTGGACTACAAGAGACCCAGTACTTC
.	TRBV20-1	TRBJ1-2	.	CSARDYPANYGYTF	TGCAGTGCTAGAGATTATCCGGCGAACTATGGCTACACCTTC
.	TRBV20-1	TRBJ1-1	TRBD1	CSVRERTGIADAFF	TGCAGTGTTAGAGAACGGACAGGGATTGCGGATGCTTTCTTT
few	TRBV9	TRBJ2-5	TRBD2	CASTETSGGRETQYF	TGTGCCAGCACCGAGACTAGCGGGGGCCGAGAGACCCAGTACTTC
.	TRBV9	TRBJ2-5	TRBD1	CASSVTGGPQETQYF	TGTGCCAGCAGCGTTACAGGGGGGCCCCAAGAGACCCAGTACTTC
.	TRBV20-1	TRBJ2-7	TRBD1	CSARGRGPPYEQYF	TGCAGTGCTAGAGGCAGGGGGCCCCCCTACGAGCAGTACTTC
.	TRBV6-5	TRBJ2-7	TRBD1	CASSPDRAIGCEQYF	TGTGCCAGCAGTCCGGACAGGGCTATCGGATGCGAGCAGTACTTC
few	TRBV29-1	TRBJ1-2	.	CSVDRTGRDGYTF	TGCAGCGTTGATCGGACGGGCCGAGATGGCTACACCTTC
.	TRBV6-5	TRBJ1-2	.	CASGGANYGYTF	TGTGCCAGCGGGGGAGCTAACTATGGCTACACCTTC
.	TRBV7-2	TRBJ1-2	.	CASSPRGTGYTF	TGTGCCAGCAGCCCCCGGGGAACTGGCTACACCTTC
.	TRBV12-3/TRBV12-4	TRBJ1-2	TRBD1	CASRTGAGKGYTF	TGTGCCAGCAGAACAGGGGCAGGGAAGGGCTACACCTTC